These T cell receptor beta chains were read from a single sample in a study of long-term antiretroviral therapy in people with HIV. The data were produced by immunoSEQ multiplex PCR, yet TCRdb's version contains in-frame clones alone and is incomplete. The data contain about 24,000 clones, roughly 83% of them singletons. This specimen was unsorted PBMCs, taken approximately 4.3 years after starting antiretroviral therapy. The receptors derive from a man in his thirties or forties with HIV. CDR3s include the opening cysteine and the closing phenylalanine or tryptophan. D genes are given only for firm matches. Clone size is stated in some rows and not others, as once, few, many or a class when expanded.

D gene	clone size	V gene	J gene	CDR3 DNA	CDR3 protein
.	.	TRBV7-9	TRBJ2-7	TGTGCCAGCAGCCTAGGGGAGCTACGAGAGCAGTACTTC	CASSLGELREQYF
.	.	TRBV5-6	TRBJ1-1	TGTGCCAGCAGCTTTGGGGCCACTATGAACACTGAAGCTTTCTTT	CASSFGATMNTEAFF
TRBD2	.	TRBV4-1	TRBJ2-1	TGCGCCAGCAGCCTCCACCCTACTAGCGGGGGGCGCCACAATGAGCAGTTCTTC	CASSLHPTSGGRHNEQFF
TRBD1	.	TRBV4-1	TRBJ2-1	TGCGCCAGCAGCCATATCCGGGACAGGGGTACCAATGAGCAGTTCTTC	CASSHIRDRGTNEQFF
TRBD1	.	TRBV29-1	TRBJ1-5	TGCAGCGTTGGAGGACAGGGTGGCAATCAGCCCCAGCATTTT	CSVGGQGGNQPQHF
TRBD1	.	TRBV4-2	TRBJ1-1	TGTGCCAGCAGCCAAGAGGGACAGGGGGGGACTGAAGCTTTCTTT	CASSQEGQGGTEAFF
TRBD2	.	TRBV7-9	TRBJ2-6	TGTGCCAGCAGCTTACTGGGGGGAGGGACCGGGGCCAACGTCCTGACTTTC	CASSLLGGGTGANVLTF
.	once	TRBV6-5	TRBJ1-1	TGTGCCAGCAGCGTTACAGGGACTGAAGCTTTCTTT	CASSVTGTEAFF
TRBD1	.	TRBV27	TRBJ2-5	TGTGCCAGCAGTCCTGGCGGGACAGGGAGGCAGACCCAGTACTTC	CASSPGGTGRQTQYF
TRBD2	.	TRBV4-2	TRBJ2-3	TGTGCCAGCAGCCGAATGACTAGCGGGTCCCCAGATACGCAGTATTTT	CASSRMTSGSPDTQYF
.	.	TRBV5-1	TRBJ1-2	TGCGCCAGCAGCTTGGGGCAGAATGGCTACACCTTC	CASSLGQNGYTF
.	.	TRBV5-5	TRBJ1-6	TGTGCCAGCAGCCGCCCCCAGACAGGCCCCTATAATTCACCCCTCCACTTT	CASSRPQTGPYNSPLHF
.	few	TRBV29-1	TRBJ1-5	TGCAGCCAAGGGGGACCGCCCCCTTGGAGCAATCAGCCCCAGCATTTT	CSQGGPPPWSNQPQHF
TRBD2	.	TRBV15	TRBJ2-1	TGTGCCACCAGCCCGACTAGCGGGTTCTCCTACAATGAGCAGTTCTTC	CATSPTSGFSYNEQFF
.	.	TRBV12-5	TRBJ2-2	TGTGCTAGTGGTTTGGTAATTAGCGGTGCCACCGGGGAGCTGTTTTTT	CASGLVISGATGELFF
.	.	TRBV5-1	TRBJ1-3	TGCGCCAGCAGCTTGGCCGGGACTCGGGACACCATATATTTT	CASSLAGTRDTIYF
.	.	TRBV7-3	TRBJ2-7	TGTGCCAGCAGCTTATCCGACGGAACCGAGCAGTACTTC	CASSLSDGTEQYF
.	.	TRBV6-4	TRBJ2-3	TGTGCCAGCAGTGACGGGGGGGCCACAGATACGCAGTATTTT	CASSDGGATDTQYF
.	.	TRBV4-2	TRBJ2-3	TGTGCCAGCAGCCAAGAGGGGGCGAGGTATTGGTGGGATACGCAGTATTTT	CASSQEGARYWWDTQYF
.	.	TRBV6-1	TRBJ1-5	TGTGCCAGCAGTGAAGTCCGCTTCCCTGGGAATCAGCCCCAGCATTTT	CASSEVRFPGNQPQHF
.	.	TRBV27	TRBJ2-7	TGTGCCAGCAGTACCGGGGGCACCGCCTACGAGCAGTACTTC	CASSTGGTAYEQYF
TRBD2	.	TRBV7-9	TRBJ2-1	TGTGCCAGCAGCTTAGCGGGACTAGCGACCAATGAGCAGTTCTTC	CASSLAGLATNEQFF
TRBD2	.	TRBV7-9	TRBJ2-5	TGTGCCAGCACCAGAGGTCTAGCGGGGGTGGAGACCCAGTACTTC	CASTRGLAGVETQYF
TRBD1	.	TRBV27	TRBJ2-7	TGTGCCAGCGGCACGAGACAGGGGGGTTACGAGCAGTACTTC	CASGTRQGGYEQYF
.	.	TRBV7-3	TRBJ2-1	TGTGCCAGCAGCTCCTCTAATGAGCAGTTCTTC	CASSSSNEQFF
TRBD1	.	TRBV4-3	TRBJ2-7	TGCGCCAGCAGCCAAGTCTTCGGGACAGGGGGCGGGGAGCAGTACTTC	CASSQVFGTGGGEQYF
TRBD1	.	TRBV27	TRBJ2-1	TGTGCCAGCAGTTTAATGGTGGACAGGGTCAATGAGCAGTTCTTC	CASSLMVDRVNEQFF
.	once	TRBV7-8	TRBJ2-7	TGTGCCAGCAGCTTAGAGCCGGCCGCAGGACGCGAGCAGTACTTC	CASSLEPAAGREQYF
TRBD2	.	TRBV7-9	TRBJ2-1	TGTGCCAGCAGCCCCGGGGGGGAGGTTGCGAATGAGCAGTTCTTC	CASSPGGEVANEQFF
.	.	TRBV18	TRBJ1-1	TGTGCCAGCTCACCGTTCTCCGGGACTGAAGCTTTCTTT	CASSPFSGTEAFF
.	.	TRBV5-6	TRBJ2-5	TGTGCCAGCAGCTTGGGGCCCGGGGAGACCCAGTACTTC	CASSLGPGETQYF
.	.	TRBV14	TRBJ2-3	TGTGCCAGCAGACCACAGGGTTCGGTAGATACGCAGTATTTT	CASRPQGSVDTQYF
.	.	TRBV9	TRBJ2-1	TGTGCCAGCAGCGTAGTGGGCGACGGTAGGAATGAGCAGTTCTTC	CASSVVGDGRNEQFF
TRBD2	once	TRBV10-3	TRBJ2-7	TGTGCCATCACTGGGACTAGCAATAGCTACGAGCAGTACTTC	CAITGTSNSYEQYF
.	.	TRBV30	TRBJ2-5	TGTGCCTGGAGTCTCAAAGAGACCCAGTACTTC	CAWSLKETQYF
TRBD1	.	TRBV7-9	TRBJ1-4	TGTGCCAGCAGTCAAGCGGACAGGGGTCTTGAAAAACTGTTTTTT	CASSQADRGLEKLFF
.	.	TRBV5-4	TRBJ2-7	TGTGCCAGCAGCTCACCCGGGACACTCCACTACGAGCAGTACTTC	CASSSPGTLHYEQYF
TRBD1	.	TRBV7-9	TRBJ2-5	TGTGCCAGCAGCTTAGAGGGACAGGGCTTCGAGACCCAGTACTTC	CASSLEGQGFETQYF
TRBD2	.	TRBV5-1	TRBJ2-3	TGCGCCACCAAGGATAGCGGGGGCTCCACAGATACGCAGTATTTT	CATKDSGGSTDTQYF
.	few	TRBV28	TRBJ1-1	TGTGCCAGCAGTTTAAGTGGCACGAACACTGAAGCTTTCTTT	CASSLSGTNTEAFF